One and the same sample provided the 2 T cell receptor beta chains below, sequenced in a study of blood T cell repertoires in COVID-19. Generated by immunoSEQ multiplex PCR, the TCRdb table keeps only in-frame clones and is missing some. The sample contains about 220,000 clones, around 86% of which appear only once. The specimen sequenced was peripheral blood. The receptors originated from a human donor in a cohort sampled during active COVID-19.

At least ten counts were recorded for this clone. The genes are TRBV13 and TRBJ2-1; D may be TRBD2 (5 bases). This CDR3 has 14 residues. V lost 5 bases, J lost 4 bases, and 12 bases lay in between. The V gene's germline CDR1 is PRHDT and CDR2 FYEKMQ (reference sequence). As DNA, the CDR3 is TGTGCCAGCAGCCCCCGGACTTTATACAATGAGCAGTTCTTC. This translates into CASSPRTLYNEQFF.

This clone appeared a single time. This chain uses TRBV18 with TRBJ2-1; the match to TRBD1 covers 8 bases. CDR1 is KGHSH, CDR2 LQKENI, per germline. V lost 3 bases, J lost 6 bases, and 4 bases stayed unmatched. The CDR3 has 14 amino acids. The CDR3 sequence: CASSPDRGGNEQFF. In DNA form, the CDR3 reads TGTGCCAGCTCACCCGACAGGGGTGGCAATGAGCAGTTCTTC. Full variable domain (rest looked up from reference TRBV18 and TRBJ2-1): NAGVMQNPRHLVRRRGQEARLRCSPMKGHSHVYWYRQLPEEGLKFMVYLQKENIIDESGMPKERFSAEFPKEGPSILRIQQVVRGDSAAYFCASSPDRGGNEQFFGPGTRLTVL.